These 9 T cell receptor beta chains originate from one sample sequenced in a study of blood T cell repertoires in COVID-19. Sequencing was performed with immunoSEQ multiplex PCR; in TCRdb, only in-frame clones are kept and a portion is missing. The table lists some 56,000 clones, less than 75% of them singletons, with roughly 18% in the top ten. The sample consisted of peripheral blood. These receptors were obtained from a woman aged 45 to 65 with active or convalescent COVID-19.

The chain uses TRBV5-1 and TRBJ2-7; tentative D call: TRBD2 (5 bases). The V end was cut by 4 bases, the J end by 3 bases, with 17 bases between. This CDR3 region has 15 residues. The germline V gene has CDR1 SGHRS and CDR2 YFSETQ. The CDR3 DNA sequence: TGCGCCAGCAGCCTAGGAGAGCCCGGGGTCTACGAGCAGTACTTC. It specifies CASSLGEPGVYEQYF.

This clone was recorded a few times. The chain employs TRBV5-4 and TRBJ2-5; 9 nucleotides align to TRBD1. Germline lookup yields CDR1 SGHNT and CDR2 YYREEE (reference sequence). V trimming: 4 bases; J trimming: 5 bases; junction bases outside the gene matches: 9. The CDR3 loop spans 15 amino acids. DNA of the CDR3: TGTGCCAGCAGCCCGAGCTCCGGACAGGGGGAGACCCAGTACTTC. This sequence encodes CASSPSSGQGETQYF.

The gene calls are TRBV9 and TRBJ1-6; no reliable D call. The germline V gene encodes CDR1 SGDLS and CDR2 YYNGEE. This CDR3 contains 16 residues. V lost 4 bases and J lost 5, with 16 bases in between. The CDR3 region has the DNA TGTGCCAGCAGCCCCCGGACTCCTTGGGATAATTCACCCCTCCACTTT. Protein: CASSPRTPWDNSPLHF.

The V and J genes are TRBV5-1 and TRBJ2-5; possible D gene TRBD2, 6 bases. V dropped 1 base and J dropped 4 bases, with 14 bases sitting between them. The germline V gene has CDR1 SGHRS and CDR2 YFSETQ. The CDR3 loop spans 15 amino acids. The DNA of the CDR3 is TGCGCCAGCAGCTTGCAACCACTGGGGGGAGAGACCCAGTACTTC. Its protein product is CASSLQPLGGETQYF.

J is TRBJ2-3 and V is TRBV2, with TRBD1 matching over 8 bases. The CDR3 has 15 amino acids. J lost 4 bases, V lost 6 bases, and 9 bases had no gene match. Per germline, CDR1 SNHLY and CDR2 FYNNEI. The CDR3 DNA is TGTGCCAGCAGCGTAGACAGGGGCACAGCAGATACGCAGTATTTT. Translation: CASSVDRGTADTQYF.

The chain joins TRBV19 to TRBJ1-1; the D is unclear. Germline V gene lookup returns CDR1 LNHDA and CDR2 SQIVND (reference sequence). Trimming left V 6 bases short and J 1 base short, with 12 bases between. The length of the CDR3 is 14 residues. Here the CDR3 reads CASRVSAENTEAFF. The CDR3 DNA follows: TGTGCCAGTAGGGTAAGCGCGGAGAACACTGAAGCTTTCTTT. The full variable domain, with the rest looked up from reference TRBV19 and TRBJ1-1, is DGGITQSPKYLFRKEGQNVTLSCEQNLNHDAMYWYRQDPGQGLRLIYYSQIVNDFQKGDIAEGYSVSREKKESFPLTVTSAQKNPTAFYLCASRVSAENTEAFFGQGTRLTVV.

This sequence joins TRBV12-3 or TRBV12-4 and TRBJ2-7, with D hard to call. The CDR3 loop spans 13 amino acids. Trimming cost V 5 bases and J 4 bases, with 12 bases left between them. CDR3 bases: TGTGCCAGCAGTCCCCTCGGTCAATACGAGCAGTACTTC. Its translation is CASSPLGQYEQYF.

This clone was counted only a few times. V usage is TRBV19 and J usage is TRBJ2-1, with TRBD1 as a possible D gene (5 bases). Per germline, CDR1 LNHDA and CDR2 SQIVND (reference sequence). The ends were cut back, 2 bases at V and 5 bases at J, with 13 bases in the middle. This CDR3 contains 15 residues. The CDR3 DNA is TGTGCCAGTAGTATAACAGGACGAGATGACAATGAGCAGTTCTTC. Residues: CASSITGRDDNEQFF. Filled out from reference TRBV19 and TRBJ2-1, the complete variable domain reads DGGITQSPKYLFRKEGQNVTLSCEQNLNHDAMYWYRQDPGQGLRLIYYSQIVNDFQKGDIAEGYSVSREKKESFPLTVTSAQKNPTAFYLCASSITGRDDNEQFFGPGTRLTVL.

V usage is TRBV5-8 and J usage is TRBJ1-2, with D possibly being TRBD1 (5 bases). Germline CDR1 and CDR2: SGHTS and YDEGEE. Trimming removed 2 bases at V and 4 bases at J, with 9 bases between. The CDR3 extends over 13 amino acids. CDR3 sequence (DNA): TGTGCCAGCAGCTTTCAGGGTTCCTATGGCTACACCTTC. Residues: CASSFQGSYGYTF.